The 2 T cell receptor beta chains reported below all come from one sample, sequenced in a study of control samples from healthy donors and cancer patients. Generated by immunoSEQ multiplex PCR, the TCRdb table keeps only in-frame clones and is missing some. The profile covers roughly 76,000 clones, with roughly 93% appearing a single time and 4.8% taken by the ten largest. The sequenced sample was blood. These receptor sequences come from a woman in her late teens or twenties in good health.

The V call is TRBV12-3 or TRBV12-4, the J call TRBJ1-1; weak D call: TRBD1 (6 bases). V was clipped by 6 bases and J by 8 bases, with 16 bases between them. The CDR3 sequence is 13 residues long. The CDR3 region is CASRPIDRPEAFF. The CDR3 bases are TGTGCCAGCAGACCGATTGACAGGCCCGAAGCTTTCTTT.

CDR3 nucleotides: TGCAGCGTCAGGACAGTGGGGTACCAAGAGACCCAGTACTTC. This encodes CSVRTVGYQETQYF. The V and J genes are TRBV29-1 and TRBJ2-5, with D possibly being TRBD1 (6 bases). Germline V lookup: CDR1 SQVTM, CDR2 ANQGSEA. Trimming cost V 6 bases and J 0 bases, with 14 bases left between them. This CDR3 is 14 amino acids long.